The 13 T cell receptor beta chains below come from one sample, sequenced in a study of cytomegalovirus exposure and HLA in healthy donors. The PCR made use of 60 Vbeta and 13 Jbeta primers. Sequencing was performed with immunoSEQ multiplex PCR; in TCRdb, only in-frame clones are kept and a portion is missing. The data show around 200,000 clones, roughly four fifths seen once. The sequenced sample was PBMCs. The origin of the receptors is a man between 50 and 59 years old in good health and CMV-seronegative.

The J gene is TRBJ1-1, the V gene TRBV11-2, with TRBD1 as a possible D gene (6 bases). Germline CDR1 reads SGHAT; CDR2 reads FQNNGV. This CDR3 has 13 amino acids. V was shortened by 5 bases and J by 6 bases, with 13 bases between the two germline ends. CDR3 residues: CASSPLGQAEAFF. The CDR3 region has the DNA TGTGCCAGCAGCCCGTTGGGACAAGCTGAAGCTTTCTTT.

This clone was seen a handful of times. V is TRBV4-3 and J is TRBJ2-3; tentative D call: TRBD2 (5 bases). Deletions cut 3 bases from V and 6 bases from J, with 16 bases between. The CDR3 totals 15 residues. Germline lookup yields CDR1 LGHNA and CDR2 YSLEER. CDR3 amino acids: CASSQNPLVADTQYF. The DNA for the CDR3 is TGCGCCAGCAGCCAGAACCCCCTAGTAGCGGATACGCAGTATTTT.

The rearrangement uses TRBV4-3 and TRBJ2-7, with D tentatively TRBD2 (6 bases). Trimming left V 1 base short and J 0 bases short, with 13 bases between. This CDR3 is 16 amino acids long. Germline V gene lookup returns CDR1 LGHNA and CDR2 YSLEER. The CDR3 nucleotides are TGCGCCAGCAGCCAAGTTTGGGACTTGAGCTCCTACGAGCAGTACTTC. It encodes CASSQVWDLSSYEQYF.

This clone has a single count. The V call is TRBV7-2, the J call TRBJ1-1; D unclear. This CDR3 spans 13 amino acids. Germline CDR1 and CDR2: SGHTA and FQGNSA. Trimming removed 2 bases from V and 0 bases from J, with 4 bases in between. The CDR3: CASSLSMNTEAFF. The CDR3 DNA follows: TGTGCCAGCAGCTTATCAATGAACACTGAAGCTTTCTTT.

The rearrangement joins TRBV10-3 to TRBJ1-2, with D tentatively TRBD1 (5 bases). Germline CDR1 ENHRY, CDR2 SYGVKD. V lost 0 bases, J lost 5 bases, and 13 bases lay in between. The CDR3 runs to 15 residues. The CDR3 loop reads CAISESFTGLYGYTF. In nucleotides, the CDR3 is TGTGCCATCAGTGAGTCGTTCACAGGCCTATATGGCTACACCTTC.

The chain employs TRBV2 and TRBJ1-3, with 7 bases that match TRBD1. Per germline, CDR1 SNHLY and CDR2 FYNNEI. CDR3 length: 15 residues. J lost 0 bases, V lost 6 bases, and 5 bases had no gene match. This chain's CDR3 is CASRVGQVSGNTIYF. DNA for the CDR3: TGTGCCAGCAGGGTTGGACAGGTCTCTGGAAACACCATATATTTT.

In DNA, the CDR3 is TGTGCCAGCAGCTTCACGACAGGGGCCGGGGAGCTGTTTTTT. Translated: CASSFTTGAGELFF. The rearrangement uses TRBV9 and TRBJ2-2; 8 nucleotides agree with TRBD1. Trimming removed 4 bases from V and 6 bases from J; junction bases left unmatched: 5. The germline V gene encodes CDR1 SGDLS and CDR2 YYNGEE. The CDR3 sequence is 14 residues long.

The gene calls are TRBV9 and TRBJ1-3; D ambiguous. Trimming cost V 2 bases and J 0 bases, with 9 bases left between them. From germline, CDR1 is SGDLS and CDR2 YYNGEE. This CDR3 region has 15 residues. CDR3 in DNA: TGTGCCAGCAGCGTTTCCGGAGCCTCTGGAAACACCATATATTTT. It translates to CASSVSGASGNTIYF.

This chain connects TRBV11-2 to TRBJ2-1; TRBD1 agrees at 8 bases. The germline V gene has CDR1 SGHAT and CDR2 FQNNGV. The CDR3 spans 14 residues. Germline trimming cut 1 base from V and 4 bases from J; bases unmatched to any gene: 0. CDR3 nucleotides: TGTGCCAGCAGCTTAGGGGACAGGTACAATGAGCAGTTCTTC. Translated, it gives CASSLGDRYNEQFF.

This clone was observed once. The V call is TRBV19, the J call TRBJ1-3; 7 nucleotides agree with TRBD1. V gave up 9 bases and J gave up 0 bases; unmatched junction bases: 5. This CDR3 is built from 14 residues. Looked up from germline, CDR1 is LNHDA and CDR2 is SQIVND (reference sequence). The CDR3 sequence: CASRTGFSGNTIYF. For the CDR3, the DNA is TGTGCCAGCCGGACAGGTTTCTCTGGAAACACCATATATTTT.

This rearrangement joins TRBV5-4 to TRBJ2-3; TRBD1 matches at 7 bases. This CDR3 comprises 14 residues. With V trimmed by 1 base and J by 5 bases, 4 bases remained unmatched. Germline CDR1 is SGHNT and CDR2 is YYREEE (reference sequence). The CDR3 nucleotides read TGTGCCAGCAGCTTGTCTCAGGGGGTAGATACGCAGTATTTT. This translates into CASSLSQGVDTQYF. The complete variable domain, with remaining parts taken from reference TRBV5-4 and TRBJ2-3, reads ETGVTQSPTHLIKTRGQQVTLRCSSQSGHNTVSWYQQALGQGPQFIFQYYREEENGRGNFPPRFSGLQFPNYSSELNVNALELDDSALYLCASSLSQGVDTQYFGPGTRLTVL.

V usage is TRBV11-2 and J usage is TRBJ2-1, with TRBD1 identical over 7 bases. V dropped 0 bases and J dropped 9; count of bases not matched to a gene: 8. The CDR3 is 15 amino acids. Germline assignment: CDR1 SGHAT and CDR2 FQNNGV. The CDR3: CASSLEGQVPSEQFF. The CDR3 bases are TGTGCCAGCAGCTTAGAAGGACAGGTACCCAGTGAGCAGTTCTTC.

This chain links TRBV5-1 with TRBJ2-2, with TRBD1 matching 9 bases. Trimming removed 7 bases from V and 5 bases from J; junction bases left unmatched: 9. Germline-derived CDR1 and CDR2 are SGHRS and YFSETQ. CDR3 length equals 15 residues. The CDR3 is CASSPGQGITGELFF. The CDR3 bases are TGCGCCAGCTCTCCGGGACAGGGAATTACCGGGGAGCTGTTTTTT.